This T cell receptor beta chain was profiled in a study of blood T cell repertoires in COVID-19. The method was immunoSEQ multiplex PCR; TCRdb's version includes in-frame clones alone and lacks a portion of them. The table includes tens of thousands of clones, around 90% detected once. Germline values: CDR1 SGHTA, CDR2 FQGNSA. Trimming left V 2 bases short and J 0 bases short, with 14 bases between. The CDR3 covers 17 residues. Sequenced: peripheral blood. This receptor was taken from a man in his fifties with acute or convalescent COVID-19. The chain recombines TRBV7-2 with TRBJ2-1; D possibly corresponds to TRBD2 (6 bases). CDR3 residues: CASSLSIHSGSYNEQFF. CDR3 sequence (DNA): TGTGCCAGCAGCTTATCCATCCATAGCGGCTCCTACAATGAGCAGTTCTTC.